This is a list of T cell receptor beta chains from one sample in a study of shared clonotypes between healthy human individuals. Some clones are missing from TCRdb's copy, which holds only in-frame ones; the method was immunoSEQ multiplex PCR. Of over 2 million clones listed, 80% to 95% are singletons. The sample taken for sequencing was naive CD4+ T cells from PBMCs. The receptors shown here come from a man between 18 and 35 years old in good health. Some clones in this sample may be carry-over from other donors' samples. Both conserved end residues are part of each CDR3. Not all rows give a size; the values are once, few, many and, for expanded clones, a class.

TRBV28 | - | CASSIPGYANEKLFF
TRBV6-1 | once | CASSEAAGAAYGYTF
TRBV2 | - | CASMGAADTQYF
TRBV5-1 | - | CASSIEVPSETQYF
TRBV4-2 | - | CASSLGTGGPYEQYF
TRBV29-1 | - | CSVDYRAYNEQFF
TRBV5-5 | - | CASSLSGTINQPQHF
TRBV28 | - | CASSFLGSSTYEQYF
TRBV4-3 | - | CASSQEGSEQFF
TRBV18 | - | CASSPDRGPGSDTQYF
TRBV28 | once | CASSLSGTSKNIQYF
TRBV30 | - | CAWGVLAGADTQYF
TRBV28 | - | CASSPQGGRASETQYF
TRBV7-3 | - | CASSQDRIQETQYF
TRBV19 | - | CASSTRTDSNQPQHF
TRBV28 | - | CASTILGSGGYQPQHF
TRBV28 | - | CASRSSYGYTF
TRBV6-5 | - | CASSYPGGNTEAFF
TRBV28 | - | CASSGINEKLFF
TRBV7-2 | - | CASSLGGASGASYEQYF
TRBV7-6 | - | CASSATLLGPNTGELFF
TRBV5-4 | - | CASSLGLAGLREQYF
TRBV7-8 | - | CASSLRAGAFYEQYF
TRBV5-1 | - | CASSTEGTAIQETQYF
TRBV11-2 | - | CASSLGLAGEETQYF
TRBV19 | - | CASSIRTGVFGPQHF
TRBV28 | - | CASSLFGPASSTDTQYF
TRBV27 | - | CASSLLPGTTDTQYF
TRBV11-2 | - | CASSQKPDNYGYTF
TRBV7-9 | - | CASSLEGSGRAWGGELFF
TRBV28 | - | CASSSPQPQKTVYEQYF
TRBV11-3 | - | CASSLFAGSTDTQYF
TRBV20-1 | - | CSARTGETQYF
TRBV7-2 | - | CASSRAGTLDYNEQFF
TRBV7-2 | - | CASSRTGRAHEQYF
TRBV6-5 | - | CASRGVTEAFF
TRBV27 | - | CASSLLQAPLSGANVLTF
TRBV7-9 | - | CASTRGSGRLTDTQYF
TRBV9 | - | CASSVEGVSGNTIYF
TRBV7-2 | - | CASSSSGVQETQYF
TRBV7-2 | - | CASSSAIQGSGNTIYF
TRBV5-1 | - | CASSSGLGGPEAFF
TRBV7-2 | - | CASSLGLSPYEQYF
TRBV11-2 | - | CASSNTKGISGAGELFF
TRBV5-1 | once | CASAITLNTGELFF